The 3 T cell receptor beta chains presented below share a single source sample, sequenced in a study of blood T cell repertoires in COVID-19. Method: immunoSEQ multiplex PCR; TCRdb's copy keeps in-frame clones and lacks some. The sample holds tens of thousands of clones, around 84% seen once. Specimen: peripheral blood. Receptors were obtained from a man aged 50 to 60 with active COVID-19.

The chain couples TRBV19 to TRBJ1-2; 10 bases align to TRBD1. This CDR3 has 13 residues. CDR1 is LNHDA and CDR2 is SQIVND in the germline V gene (reference sequence). V lost 5 bases to trimming and J lost 7 bases; unmatched junction nucleotides: 4. The CDR3 protein is CASSAGQGVGYTF. The CDR3, as DNA: TGTGCCAGTAGTGCCGGACAGGGGGTTGGCTACACCTTC.

J is TRBJ1-3 and V is TRBV7-9, with a weak D call TRBD1 (5 bases). Germline CDR1 SEHNR, CDR2 FQNEAQ (reference sequence). V was cut by 3 bases and J by 2 bases, with 11 bases left in between. The CDR3 has 15 amino acids. The CDR3 protein is CASSFRVNAGNTIYF. CDR3 sequence (DNA): TGTGCCAGCAGCTTCAGGGTTAACGCTGGAAACACCATATATTTT.

The chain has TRBV5-6 and TRBJ1-4, with 9 bases matching TRBD1. Germline-derived CDR1 and CDR2 are SGHDT and YYEEEE. With V trimmed by 4 bases and J by 3 bases, 7 bases remained unmatched. The CDR3 consists of 16 residues. CDR3 nucleotide sequence: TGTGCCAGCAGCGCCACAGGGGGCGCGTCTAATGAAAAACTGTTTTTT. Protein product: CASSATGGASNEKLFF. The complete variable domain, with remaining parts taken from reference TRBV5-6 and TRBJ1-4, reads DAGVTQSPTHLIKTRGQQVTLRCSPKSGHDTVSWYQQALGQGPQFIFQYYEEEERQRGNFPDRFSGHQFPNYSSELNVNALLLGDSALYLCASSATGGASNEKLFFGSGTQLSVL.